The 5 T cell receptor beta chains in this list originate from one sample, sequenced in a study of cytomegalovirus exposure and HLA in healthy donors. PCR amplification relied on 60 Vbeta primers (plus 13 Jbeta primers). Sequenced by immunoSEQ multiplex PCR; TCRdb stores in-frame clones only, minus some. The sample contains about 99,000 clones, around 77% of which appear only once. Sequencing input: PBMCs. The receptor source for this set is a man between 40 and 49 years old in good health and CMV-seronegative.

The rearrangement uses TRBV7-9 and TRBJ2-7; perhaps TRBD2 as D (5 bases). CDR3 length equals 14 residues. Per the germline V gene, CDR1 is SEHNR and CDR2 is FQNEAQ (reference sequence). Trimming removed 2 bases at V and 1 base at J, with 9 bases between. CDR3 in amino acids: CASSLSPGSYEQYF. The CDR3 DNA reads as TGTGCCAGCAGCTTATCCCCGGGATCCTACGAGCAGTACTTC.

The chain carries TRBV7-6 and TRBJ2-1, with a tentative D call TRBD2 (5 bases). This CDR3 has 15 amino acids. The germline V and J ends were trimmed by 1 base and 4 bases, with 11 bases remaining between them. Germline CDR1 SGHVS, CDR2 FNYEAQ. The CDR3 here is CASSLGGSPYNEQFF. In nucleotides, the CDR3 is TGTGCCAGCAGCTTAGGAGGGAGCCCTTACAATGAGCAGTTCTTC.

V is TRBV14 and J is TRBJ2-6; D uncertain. The length of the CDR3 is 16 residues. V lost 4 bases to trimming and J lost 1 base, with 11 bases between them. CDR1 and CDR2 from the germline V gene are SGHDN and FVKESK. CDR3 DNA sequence: TGTGCCAGCAGCCTTCGTCGAGGTTCTGGGGCCAACGTCCTGACTTTC. It codes for CASSLRRGSGANVLTF. Using reference TRBV14 and TRBJ2-6 for the parts outside the CDR3, the full variable domain is EAGVTQFPSHSVIEKGQTVTLRCDPISGHDNLYWYRRVMGKEIKFLLHFVKESKQDESGMPNNRFLAERTGGTYSTLKVQPAELEDSGVYFCASSLRRGSGANVLTFGAGSRLTVL.

By sample share, this clone is medium-sized. V and J are TRBV2 and TRBJ2-3; TRBD2 aligns across 8 bases. This CDR3 is 15 amino acids long. Germline-derived CDR1 and CDR2 are SNHLY and FYNNEI. V shed 6 bases, J shed 0 bases, and the junction held 5 bases outside the gene matches. CDR3 nucleotides: TGTGCCAGCAGCGTGTCTAGCGGGAGCACAGATACGCAGTATTTT. This codes for CASSVSSGSTDTQYF. The complete variable domain, with remaining parts taken from reference TRBV2 and TRBJ2-3, reads EPEVTQTPSHQVTQMGQEVILRCVPISNHLYFYWYRQILGQKVEFLVSFYNNEISEKSEIFDDQFSVERPDGSNFTLKIRSTKLEDSAMYFCASSVSSGSTDTQYFGPGTRLTVL.

The chain combines TRBV19 with TRBJ2-7; a weak D match, TRBD2 (5 bases). The CDR3 is 15 residues long. V lost 3 bases and J lost 0, with 12 bases in between. Germline V CDR1 and CDR2: LNHDA, SQIVND (reference sequence). The CDR3 DNA reads as TGTGCCAGTAGTATCGAGGGCAGCCTCTCCTACGAGCAGTACTTC. It is translated as CASSIEGSLSYEQYF.